Below, one T cell receptor (beta chain) is given with its context. The data were produced by immunoSEQ multiplex PCR, yet TCRdb's version contains in-frame clones alone and is incomplete. The sample records approximately 240,000 clones, approximately 86% being singletons. Residents of 24 US areas, aged roughly 18 to 89 years, made up the participants. Participants had their cohort set by participant-reported clinical history. This CDR3 comprises 15 residues. CDR1 and CDR2 from the germline V gene are SGHVS and FQNEAQ. The V and J ends lost 5 bases and 2 bases respectively, with 15 bases between them. The data were taken from a study of blood T cell repertoires in COVID-19. Study background: Donors in the United States, Italy and Spain gave samples during acute or convalescent COVID-19. Sources were T cells, B-cell-depleted T cells, or PBMCs; the material itself was cDNA or gDNA.

This chain links TRBV7-8 with TRBJ1-2; unclear D gene. This receptor was taken from a young woman with acute COVID-19. Sequences were obtained from PBMCs or T cells enriched from blood (not recorded which). CDR3 amino acids: CASSRRLGGNYGYTF. In DNA, the CDR3 is TGTGCCAGCAGCCGAAGGCTGGGAGGGAACTATGGCTACACCTTC.